A single sample is the source of the 7 T cell receptor beta chains below, sequenced in a study of blood T cell repertoires in COVID-19. Sequencing was performed with immunoSEQ multiplex PCR; in TCRdb, only in-frame clones are kept and a portion is missing. The data contain around 120,000 clones, roughly 89% of them seen just once; the ten biggest clones take up 3.8%. The sequenced sample consisted of peripheral blood. All receptors derive from a woman aged 55-70 years with COVID-19, enrolled during active disease.

The V and J genes are TRBV19 and TRBJ2-3, with 8 bases lining up with TRBD2. With V trimmed by 7 bases and J by 4 bases, 7 bases remained unmatched. This CDR3 is 14 amino acids long. Per the germline V gene, CDR1 is LNHDA and CDR2 is SQIVND (reference sequence). The DNA for the CDR3 is TGTGCCAGTATTCCCCGCGGGGGGTCAGATACGCAGTATTTT. This sequence encodes CASIPRGGSDTQYF.

The chain employs TRBV30 and TRBJ2-7; D gene ambiguous. CDR1 is GTSNPN, CDR2 SVGIG, per germline (reference sequence). The CDR3 contains 14 residues. Trimming pared 4 bases from V and 0 bases from J, leaving 13 bases between. In DNA form, the CDR3 reads TGTGCCTGGACCCCCGTCCTGAGCTCCTACGAGCAGTACTTC. Translation gives CAWTPVLSSYEQYF. Variable domain in full (rest from reference TRBV30 and TRBJ2-7): SQTIHQWPATLVQPVGSPLSLECTVEGTSNPNLYWYRQAAGRGLQLLFYSVGIGQISSEVPQNLSASRPQDRQFILSSKKLLLSDSGFYLCAWTPVLSSYEQYFGPGTRLTVT.

The chain links TRBV6-2 or TRBV6-3 to TRBJ1-5; D remains ambiguous. Looked up from germline, CDR1 is MNHEY and CDR2 is SVGEGT. Trimming took 5 bases from V and 0 from J, leaving 14 bases between them. This CDR3 has 16 amino acids. CDR3 amino acids: CASSPNRGGSNQPQHF. The CDR3 DNA reads as TGTGCCAGCAGTCCCAACCGGGGTGGTAGCAATCAGCCCCAGCATTTT.

CDR3 sequence reads: CASSFSGGAPRNTGELFF. The CDR3 DNA sequence: TGTGCCAGCAGTTTCAGCGGGGGGGCCCCGAGGAACACCGGGGAGCTGTTTTTT. The chain employs TRBV27 and TRBJ2-2; 10 bases match TRBD2. The junction had 8 bases not matched to a gene; V was cut back by 3 bases and J by 1 base. Germline V CDR1 and CDR2: MNHEY, SMNVEV (reference sequence). The CDR3 spans 18 residues.

This clone was detected only a few times. The chain joins TRBV2 to TRBJ1-2; unclear D gene. Germline loops: CDR1 SNHLY, CDR2 FYNNEI. This CDR3 comprises 15 residues. Between the trimmed V and J ends, which lost 2 bases and 4 bases, there was a span of 14 bases. The CDR3 loop is CASSEREGRIYGYTF. The CDR3, as DNA: TGTGCCAGCAGTGAAAGGGAGGGCAGAATCTATGGCTACACCTTC.

The rearrangement links TRBV11-2 to TRBJ1-2, with 8 positions matching TRBD1. The V segment lost 3 bases and the J segment 4 bases; nucleotides outside the gene matches: 1. The germline V gene encodes CDR1 SGHAT and CDR2 FQNNGV. The CDR3 is made up of 13 amino acids. The CDR3 nucleotides are TGTGCCAGCAGCTTGGGACAGGCCTATGGCTACACCTTC. Translated: CASSLGQAYGYTF.

For this clone: Other DNA sequences in this specimen translate into the identical CDR3. The chain couples TRBV20-1 to TRBJ1-2; D not certain. The CDR3 spans 11 residues. V was clipped by 6 bases and J by 5 bases, with 10 bases between them. Germline-derived CDR1 and CDR2 are DFQATT and SNEGSKA (reference sequence). The DNA for the CDR3 is TGCAGTGCCAATCCGGGGTATGGCTACACCTTC. Protein: CSANPGYGYTF.